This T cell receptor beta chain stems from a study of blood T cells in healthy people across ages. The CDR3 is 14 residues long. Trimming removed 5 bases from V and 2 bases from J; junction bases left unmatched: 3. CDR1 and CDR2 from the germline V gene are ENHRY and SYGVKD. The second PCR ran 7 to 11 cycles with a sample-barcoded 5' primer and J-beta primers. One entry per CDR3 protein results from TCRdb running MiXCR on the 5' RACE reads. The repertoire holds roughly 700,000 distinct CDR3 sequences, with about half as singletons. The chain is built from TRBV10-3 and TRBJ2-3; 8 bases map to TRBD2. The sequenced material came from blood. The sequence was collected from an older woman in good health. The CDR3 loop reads CAISKRENTDTQYF. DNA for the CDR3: TGTGCCATCAGTAAGCGGGAGAACACAGATACGCAGTATTTT.